This paragraph reports one T cell receptor (beta chain). This specimen belongs to a study of shared clonotypes between healthy human individuals. The authors ran the assay at deep level. In the sorted-subset replicate PCRs, around 220 ng DNA, tens of thousands of T cell genomes, was used. Method: immunoSEQ multiplex PCR; TCRdb's copy keeps in-frame clones and lacks some. The table has a few hundred thousand clones, about 96% seen once. A split of CD4+ cells into CD45RA+ naive and CD45RA-negative memory subsets was performed. The CDR3 loop spans 14 amino acids. From germline, CDR1 is MRHNA and CDR2 SNTAGT. V lost 6 bases and J 3 bases, leaving 11 bases between the germline ends.

Sequences were obtained from naive CD4+ T cells sorted from blood. Subset denoted: CD45RA+ positively selected. This clonotype was obtained from a woman in her 30s in good health. The chain is built from TRBV6-4 and TRBJ2-2, with D tentatively TRBD2 (5 bases). The CDR3 nucleotides read TGTGCCAGCAGCACTCACGGGGACACCGGGGAGCTGTTTTTT. Encoded protein: CASSTHGDTGELFF.